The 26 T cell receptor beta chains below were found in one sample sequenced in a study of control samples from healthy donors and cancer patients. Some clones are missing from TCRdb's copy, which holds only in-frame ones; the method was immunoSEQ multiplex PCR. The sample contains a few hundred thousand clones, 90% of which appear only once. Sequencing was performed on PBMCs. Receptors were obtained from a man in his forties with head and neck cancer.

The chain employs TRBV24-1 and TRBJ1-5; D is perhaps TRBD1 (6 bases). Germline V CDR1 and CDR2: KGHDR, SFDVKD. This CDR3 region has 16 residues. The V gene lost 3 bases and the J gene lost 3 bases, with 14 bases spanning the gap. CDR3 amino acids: CATSDSRTGNNQPQHF. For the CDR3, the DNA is TGTGCCACCAGTGATAGCCGAACAGGGAACAATCAGCCCCAGCATTTT.

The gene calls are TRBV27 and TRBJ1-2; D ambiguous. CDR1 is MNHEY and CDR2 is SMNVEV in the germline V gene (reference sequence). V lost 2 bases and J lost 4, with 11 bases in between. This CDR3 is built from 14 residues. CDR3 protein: CASSLVRRAYGYTF. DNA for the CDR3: TGTGCCAGCAGTTTAGTAAGAAGGGCCTATGGCTACACCTTC.

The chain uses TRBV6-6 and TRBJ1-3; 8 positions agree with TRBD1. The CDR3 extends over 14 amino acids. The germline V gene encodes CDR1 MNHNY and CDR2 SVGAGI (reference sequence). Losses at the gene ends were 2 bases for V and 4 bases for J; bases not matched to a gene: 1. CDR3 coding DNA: TGTGCCAGCAGTTACCCAGGGGGCGGAAACACCATATATTTT. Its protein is CASSYPGGGNTIYF.

This chain's CDR3 is CASSQDRSATQPQHF. DNA of the CDR3: TGCGCCAGCAGCCAAGACAGGTCAGCCACTCAGCCCCAGCATTTT. V is TRBV4-3 and J is TRBJ1-5; D is unresolved. V was cut by 0 bases and J by 6 bases, with 12 bases left in between. The CDR3 is 15 residues long. Germline V gives CDR1 LGHNA, CDR2 YSLEER.

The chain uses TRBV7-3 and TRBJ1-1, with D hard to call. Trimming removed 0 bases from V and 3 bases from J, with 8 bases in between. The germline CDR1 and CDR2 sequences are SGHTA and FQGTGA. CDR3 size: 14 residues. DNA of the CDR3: TGTGCCAGCAGCTTAACTAGGAGGGACACTGAAGCTTTCTTT. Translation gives CASSLTRRDTEAFF.

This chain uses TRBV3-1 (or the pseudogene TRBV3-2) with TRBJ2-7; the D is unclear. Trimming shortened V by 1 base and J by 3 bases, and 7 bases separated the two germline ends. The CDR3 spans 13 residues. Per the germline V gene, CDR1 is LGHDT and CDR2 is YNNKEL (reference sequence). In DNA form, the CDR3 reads TGTGCCAGCAGCCAAGGTCAGAACTACGAGCAGTACTTC. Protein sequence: CASSQGQNYEQYF.

CDR3 sequence reads: CASIPGTGTPYNEQFF. The CDR3 DNA follows: TGTGCCAGTATCCCCGGGACAGGGACCCCCTACAATGAGCAGTTCTTC. This chain links TRBV5-6 with TRBJ2-1; 9 positions match TRBD1. Germline V gives CDR1 SGHDT, CDR2 YYEEEE. The CDR3 consists of 16 residues. The V gene end was trimmed by 8 bases and the J gene end by 2 bases; junction bases not matched to a gene: 11.

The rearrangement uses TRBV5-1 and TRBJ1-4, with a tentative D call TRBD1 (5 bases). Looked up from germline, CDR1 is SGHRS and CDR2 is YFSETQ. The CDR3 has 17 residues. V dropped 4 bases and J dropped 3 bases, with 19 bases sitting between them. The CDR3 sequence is CASSESGRGGSNEKLFF. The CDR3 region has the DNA TGCGCCAGCAGCGAATCCGGGCGGGGCGGATCTAATGAAAAACTGTTTTTT.

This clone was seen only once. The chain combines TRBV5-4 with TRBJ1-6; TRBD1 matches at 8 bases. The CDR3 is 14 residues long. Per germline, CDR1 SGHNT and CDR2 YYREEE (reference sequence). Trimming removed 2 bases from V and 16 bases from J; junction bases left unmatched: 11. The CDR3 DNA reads TGTGCCAGCAGCTTTTCGGGGGGGGACAGGATACTCCACTTT. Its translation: CASSFSGGDRILHF. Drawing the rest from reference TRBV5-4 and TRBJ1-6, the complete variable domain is ETGVTQSPTHLIKTRGQQVTLRCSSQSGHNTVSWYQQALGQGPQFIFQYYREEENGRGNFPPRFSGLQFPNYSSELNVNALELDDSALYLCASSFSGGDRILHFGNGTRLTVT.

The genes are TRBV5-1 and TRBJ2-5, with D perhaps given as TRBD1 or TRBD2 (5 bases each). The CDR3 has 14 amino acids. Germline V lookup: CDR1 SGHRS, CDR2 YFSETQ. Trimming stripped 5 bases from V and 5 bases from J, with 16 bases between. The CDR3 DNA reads TGCGCCAGCAGTCCTGGGACCCCCCGGGAGACCCAGTACTTC. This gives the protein CASSPGTPRETQYF.

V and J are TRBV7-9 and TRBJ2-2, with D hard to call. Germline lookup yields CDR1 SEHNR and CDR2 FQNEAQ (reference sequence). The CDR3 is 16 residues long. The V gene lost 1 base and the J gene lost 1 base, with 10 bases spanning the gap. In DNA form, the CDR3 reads TGTGCCAGCAGCTTAGGGAGCTTGCTGAACACCGGGGAGCTGTTTTTT. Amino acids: CASSLGSLLNTGELFF.

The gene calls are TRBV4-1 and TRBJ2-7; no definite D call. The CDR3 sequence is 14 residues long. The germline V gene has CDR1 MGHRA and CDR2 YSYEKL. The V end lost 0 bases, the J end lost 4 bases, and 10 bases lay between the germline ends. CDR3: CASSQDIPFYEQYF. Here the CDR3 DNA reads TGCGCCAGCAGCCAAGATATACCCTTTTACGAGCAGTACTTC.

CDR3 DNA sequence: TGCGCCAGCAGCTCCCGTCTAGCGGAAAGCTCCTACAATGAGCAGTTCTTC. This translates into CASSSRLAESSYNEQFF. V is TRBV5-1 and J is TRBJ2-1; the match to TRBD2 covers 7 bases. V lost 3 bases, J lost 0 bases, and 9 bases stayed unmatched. This CDR3 spans 17 amino acids. CDR1 SGHRS and CDR2 YFSETQ come from the germline V gene.

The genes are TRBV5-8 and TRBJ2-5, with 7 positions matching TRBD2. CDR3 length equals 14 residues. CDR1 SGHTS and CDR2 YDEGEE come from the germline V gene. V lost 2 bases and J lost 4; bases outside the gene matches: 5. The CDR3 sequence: CASSFGGGAETQYF. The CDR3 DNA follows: TGTGCCAGCAGCTTCGGCGGGGGAGCAGAGACCCAGTACTTC.

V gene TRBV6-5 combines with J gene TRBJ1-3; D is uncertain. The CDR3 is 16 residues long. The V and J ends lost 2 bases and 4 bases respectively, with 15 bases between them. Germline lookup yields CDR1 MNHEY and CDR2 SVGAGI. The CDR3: CASSYDSLGAGNTIYF. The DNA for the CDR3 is TGTGCCAGCAGTTACGACTCTCTGGGTGCAGGAAACACCATATATTTT.

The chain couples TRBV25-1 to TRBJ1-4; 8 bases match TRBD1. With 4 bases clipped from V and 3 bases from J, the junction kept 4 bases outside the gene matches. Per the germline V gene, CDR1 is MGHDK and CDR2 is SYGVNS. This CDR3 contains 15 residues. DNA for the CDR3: TGTGCCAGCAGTGCCACAGGGGGTCCTAATGAAAAACTGTTTTTT. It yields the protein CASSATGGPNEKLFF.

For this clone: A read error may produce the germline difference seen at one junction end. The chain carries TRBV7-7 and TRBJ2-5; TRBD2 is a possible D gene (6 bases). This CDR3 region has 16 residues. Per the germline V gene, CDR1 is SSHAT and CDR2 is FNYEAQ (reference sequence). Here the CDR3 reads CASSSLGDLGRETQYF. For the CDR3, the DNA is TGTGCTAGCAGCTCGTTAGGGGACTTGGGGAGGGAGACCCAGTACTTC.

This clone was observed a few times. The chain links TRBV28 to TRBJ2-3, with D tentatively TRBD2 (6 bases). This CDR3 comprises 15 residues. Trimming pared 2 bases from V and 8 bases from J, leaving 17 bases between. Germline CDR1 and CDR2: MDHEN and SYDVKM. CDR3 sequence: CASSLGDSSGGTQYF. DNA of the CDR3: TGTGCCAGCAGTTTAGGGGACTCCTCAGGAGGTACGCAGTATTTT.

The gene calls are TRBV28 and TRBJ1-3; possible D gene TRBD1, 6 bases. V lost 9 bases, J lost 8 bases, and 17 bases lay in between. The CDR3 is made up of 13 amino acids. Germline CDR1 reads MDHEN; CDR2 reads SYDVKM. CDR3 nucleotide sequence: TGTGCCAGTCTTCAGGGGCGCAGGGACACCATATATTTT. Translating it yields CASLQGRRDTIYF.

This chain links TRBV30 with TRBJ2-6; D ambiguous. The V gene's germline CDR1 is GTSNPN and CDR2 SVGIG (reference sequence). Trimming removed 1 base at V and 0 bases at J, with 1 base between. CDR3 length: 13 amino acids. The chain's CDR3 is CAWSGSGANVLTF. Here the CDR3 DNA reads TGTGCCTGGAGTGGCTCTGGGGCCAACGTCCTGACTTTC.

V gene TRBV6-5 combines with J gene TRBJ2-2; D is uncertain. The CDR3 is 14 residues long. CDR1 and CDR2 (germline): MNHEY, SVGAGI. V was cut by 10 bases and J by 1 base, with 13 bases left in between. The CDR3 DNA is TGTGCCACCCGTAGTCTACAGAACACCGGGGAGCTGTTTTTT. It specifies CATRSLQNTGELFF.

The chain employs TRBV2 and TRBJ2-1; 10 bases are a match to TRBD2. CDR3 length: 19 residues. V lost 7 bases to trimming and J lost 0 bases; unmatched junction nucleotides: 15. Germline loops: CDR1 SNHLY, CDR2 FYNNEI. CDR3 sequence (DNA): TGTGCCAGCACCGGGACTAGCGAAATGTTTCGTTCCTCCTACAATGAGCAGTTCTTC. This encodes CASTGTSEMFRSSYNEQFF. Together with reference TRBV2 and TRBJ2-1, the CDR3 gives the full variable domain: EPEVTQTPSHQVTQMGQEVILRCVPISNHLYFYWYRQILGQKVEFLVSFYNNEISEKSEIFDDQFSVERPDGSNFTLKIRSTKLEDSAMYFCASTGTSEMFRSSYNEQFFGPGTRLTVL.

The CDR3 DNA reads as TGTGCCAGCAGTGTGTCGGGGGAGCTCTCCCTCGGGGAGCTGTTTTTT. Translation gives CASSVSGELSLGELFF. J is TRBJ2-2 and V is TRBV2; TRBD2 might be the D (6 bases). Germline CDR1 SNHLY, CDR2 FYNNEI. The germline V and J ends were trimmed by 4 bases and 7 bases, with 19 bases remaining between them. The CDR3 length is 16 residues.

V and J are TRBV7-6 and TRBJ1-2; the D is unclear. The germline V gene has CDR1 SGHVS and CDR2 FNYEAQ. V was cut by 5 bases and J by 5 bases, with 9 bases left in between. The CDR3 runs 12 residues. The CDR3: CASSPGEYGYTF. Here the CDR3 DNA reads TGTGCCAGCAGCCCCGGGGAGTATGGCTACACCTTC.

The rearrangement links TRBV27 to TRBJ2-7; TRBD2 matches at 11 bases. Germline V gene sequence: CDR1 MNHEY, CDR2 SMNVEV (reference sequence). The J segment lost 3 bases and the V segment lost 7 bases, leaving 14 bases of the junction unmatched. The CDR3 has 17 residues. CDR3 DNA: TGTGCCAGCAAATCCGACACTAGCGGGAGTCACCTCTACGAGCAGTACTTC. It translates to CASKSDTSGSHLYEQYF.

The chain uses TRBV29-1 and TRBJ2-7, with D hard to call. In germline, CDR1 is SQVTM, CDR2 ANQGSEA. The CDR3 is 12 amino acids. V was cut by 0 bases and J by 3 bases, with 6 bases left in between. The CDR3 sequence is CSVEDLFYEQYF. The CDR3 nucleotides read TGCAGCGTTGAAGATCTATTCTACGAGCAGTACTTC.